Following are 11 T cell receptor beta chains from one sample sequenced in a study of T cells after yellow fever vaccination (dated by TCRdb to about 2019). The label giving this sample's treatment or condition can be read as: live attenuated yellow fever vaccine strain. The library was obtained by 5' RACE. Sequencing was performed on an Illumina HiSeq 2500. The public reads were run again by TCRdb, first through fastp at Q25 and then through MiXCR, and only productive beta chains were kept. When rows share a CDR3 protein, they turn into one entry using the most common DNA and genes. Recorded for this sample are over 300,000 distinct CDR3 sequences; about 6.6% of them occurred a single time. The ten largest account for 15% to 20% of the sample. Sequencing was performed on PBMCs, taken around 45 days after the first yellow fever vaccination. These receptors originate from a man between 18 and 29 years old who received the YFV17D yellow fever vaccine.

In its sample, this clonotype was seen a few times. The chain carries TRBV4-1 and TRBJ2-3; 10 bases agree with TRBD1. Losses at the gene ends were 6 bases for V and 0 bases for J; bases not matched to a gene: 12. CDR1 and CDR2 from the germline V gene are MGHRA and YSYEKL. This CDR3 is built from 18 residues. CDR3 residues: CASRNGTGVRYSTDTQYF. The CDR3 nucleotides are TGCGCCAGCAGGAACGGGACAGGGGTCCGTTATAGCACAGATACGCAGTATTTT.

This clonotype has only a few counts. CDR3 region: CASSLPDADIQETQYF. The CDR3 DNA reads as TGCGCCAGCAGCTTACCGGACGCGGACATCCAAGAGACCCAGTACTTC. The rearrangement joins TRBV5-1 to TRBJ2-5, with D possibly matching TRBD1 (5 bases). The CDR3 contains 16 residues. V shed 2 bases and J shed 1 base, with 15 bases lying between them. Per germline, CDR1 SGHRS and CDR2 YFSETQ.

The chain carries TRBV29-1 and TRBJ1-1; TRBD1 matches 8 bases. This CDR3 contains 14 residues. V shed 6 bases, J shed 5 bases, and the junction held 11 bases outside the gene matches. Germline lookup yields CDR1 SQVTM and CDR2 ANQGSEA. In DNA form, the CDR3 reads TGCAGCGTCCAGGACAGGGTCCCGGGGACTGAAGCTTTCTTT. Translating gives CSVQDRVPGTEAFF. Full variable domain (remainder filled in from reference TRBV29-1 and TRBJ1-1): SAVISQKPSRDICQRGTSLTIQCQVDSQVTMMFWYRQQPGQSLTLIATANQGSEATYESGFVIDKFPISRPNLTFSTLTVSNMSPEDSSIYLCSVQDRVPGTEAFFGQGTRLTVV.

This clonotype turned up a few times. The gene calls are TRBV10-2 and TRBJ2-4; the D gene is possibly TRBD2 (6 bases). From germline, CDR1 is WSHSY and CDR2 SAAADI. This CDR3 has 13 amino acids. V was trimmed by 0 bases and J by 7 bases, leaving 7 bases between them. This CDR3 reads CASSESRGNIQYF. DNA of the CDR3: TGCGCCAGCAGTGAGTCCCGGGGGAACATTCAGTACTTC.

The chain is built from TRBV11-2 and TRBJ1-1; TRBD1 might be the D (5 bases). The CDR3 is 13 residues long. V gave up 6 bases and J gave up 5 bases, with 13 bases separating them. Germline V gene data show CDR1 as SGHAT and CDR2 as FQNNGV. The CDR3 sequence is CASRDAAGTEAFF. For the CDR3, the DNA is TGTGCCAGCAGGGACGCGGCAGGGACTGAAGCTTTCTTT.

This chain connects TRBV7-6 to TRBJ1-3; TRBD1 agrees at 7 bases. This CDR3 has 15 residues. Germline V gene data show CDR1 as SGHVS and CDR2 as FNYEAQ. Unmatched junction bases numbered 8, after V lost 6 bases and J lost 3 bases. The CDR3 loop reads CASSHTGEHGNTIYF. The DNA of the CDR3 is TGTGCCAGCAGTCATACAGGGGAACATGGAAACACCATATATTTT.

Notes on this clonotype: Being one base from a much bigger clone, this may be a read error. This chain links TRBV5-5 with TRBJ2-3; D is unclear. CDR1 and CDR2 (germline): SGHKS, YYEKEE (reference sequence). There are 13 residues in the CDR3. CDR3 nucleotides: TGTGCCAGCAGCTATCGGAAAACAGTTACGCAGTATTTT. Amino acids: CASSYRKTVTQYF.

This rearrangement joins TRBV10-3 to TRBJ1-1, with 9 bases aligning to TRBD1. The V gene end was trimmed by 3 bases and the J gene end by 1 base; junction bases not matched to a gene: 6. This CDR3 spans 16 amino acids. Germline CDR1 reads ENHRY; CDR2 reads SYGVKD. In nucleotides, the CDR3 is TGTGCCATCAGTGACCGGGACAGGGCTCCGAACACTGAAGCTTTCTTT. This gives the protein CAISDRDRAPNTEAFF.

This clonotype has just a few counts. One end of the junction is discordant with germline, which a read error may explain. The chain links TRBV6-2 or TRBV6-3 to TRBJ2-3; D uncertain. Germline V gives CDR1 MNHEY, CDR2 SVGEGT. The CDR3 is made up of 14 amino acids. DNA for the CDR3: TGTGCCAGCACTTACGGAGATCGCACAGATACGCAGTATTTT. It specifies CASTYGDRTDTQYF.

This clonotype has a handful of counts. This sequence joins TRBV11-2 and TRBJ2-3, with D unresolved. The CDR3 totals 15 residues. Trimming left V 5 bases short and J 0 bases short, with 12 bases between. Germline V gene lookup returns CDR1 SGHAT and CDR2 FQNNGV. Here the CDR3 DNA reads TGTGCCAGCAGCCAACATTCGACTAGCACAGATACGCAGTATTTT. This codes for CASSQHSTSTDTQYF.

Ten or more counts support this clonotype. V gene TRBV7-9 combines with J gene TRBJ1-6; 10 bases fit TRBD1. V gave up 4 bases and J gave up 7 bases; unmatched junction bases: 4. The germline gives CDR1 SEHNR, CDR2 FQNEAQ (reference sequence). This CDR3 has 15 amino acids. The CDR3 sequence is CASSYLGQGNSPLHF. The CDR3 coding sequence is TGTGCCAGCAGCTACTTGGGACAGGGGAATTCACCCCTCCACTTT.